This TCR beta chain was observed in a study of T cell repertoires in cytomegalovirus infection. Looking at the study overall: It was the public TCR beta signatures that indicated both CMV infection and matching HLA type.

Ten or more counts support this clonotype. From the reads, TCRdb called clonotypes with MiXCR, one entry per CDR3 protein. Seen here are 400,000 to 550,000 distinct CDR3 sequences, over 9% observed once, and the top ten hold 9.5% to 13%. The sequence was collected from a human donor in good health (CMV status not recorded). Some clones in this sample may be carry-over from other donors' samples. Sequencing was done on a sample of PBMCs.

The CDR3 nucleotides read TGCGCCAGCAGCTTGGGTGAAGGGGCTAATTCACCCCTCCACTTT. This encodes CASSLGEGANSPLHF. This rearrangement joins TRBV5-1 to TRBJ1-6, with a weak D call TRBD1 (5 bases). CDR1 and CDR2 from the germline V gene are SGHRS and YFSETQ. V was pared by 0 bases and J by 6 bases, with 10 bases between. The length of the CDR3 is 15 residues.